These T cell receptor beta chains were read from a single sample in a study of T-cell memory formation after mild COVID-19. TCRdb fed the 5' RACE reads into MiXCR, producing one record per CDR3 protein. The profile shows approximately 270,000 distinct CDR3 sequences, roughly 15% of them singletons. The sample consisted of PBMCs or a T cell subset sorted from them (not recorded which). The receptors were gathered from a man between 18 and 35 years old who had mild COVID-19 (a few samples of this study predate the infection). Cell type and time point are not known. Both conserved end residues are part of each CDR3. A D gene is named only where the DNA matches it firmly. Rows give clone size only sometimes, using once, few, many, or a class for an expanded clone.

few,TRBJ2-3,TRBD2,TRBV7-2,TGTGCCAGCAGCTTAGCGGGACTAGCGGGGGGTTGGACAGATACGCAGTATTTT,CASSLAGLAGGWTDTQYF
few,TRBJ2-7,TRBD2,TRBV5-1,TGCGCCAGCAGCTTGGCCGGGACTAAGCTCTACGAGCAGTACTTC,CASSLAGTKLYEQYF
NA,TRBJ1-5,NA,TRBV4-1,TGCGCCAGCAGCCATAAGGGGGGTAGCAATCAGCCCCAGCATTTT,CASSHKGGSNQPQHF
many,TRBJ2-3,NA,TRBV4-3,TGCGCCAGCAGCCAAAGAACGGCTATCACAGATACGCAGTATTTT,CASSQRTAITDTQYF
few,TRBJ1-4,NA,TRBV12-3/TRBV12-4,TGTGCCAGCAGTTTCATGCCCGGGGATGAAAAACTGTTTTTT,CASSFMPGDEKLFF
few,TRBJ1-1,NA,TRBV7-9,TGTGCCAGCAGCCGTGGGACAACACCAAGTGATGCCTTT,CASSRGTTPSDAF
few,TRBJ2-7,NA,TRBV18,TGTGCCAGCTCTCAGACAGAAACCTACGAGCAGTACTTC,CASSQTETYEQYF
few,TRBJ2-7,NA,TRBV4-3,TGCGCCAGCAGCCAATTCGGGGGATCGGGCGAGCAGTACTTC,CASSQFGGSGEQYF
NA,TRBJ2-7,NA,TRBV3-1,TGTGCCAGCAGCCAAGCTTCGGCGAGCTACGAGCAGTACTTC,CASSQASASYEQYF
NA,TRBJ2-1,NA,TRBV11-2,TGTGCCAGCAGCCCCTCAAATGAGCAGGGTGAGCAGTTCTTC,CASSPSNEQGEQFF
NA,TRBJ2-1,NA,TRBV7-2,TGTGCCAGCAGCCCCCGTCCGGGGGACTACAATGAGCAGTTCTTC,CASSPRPGDYNEQFF
few,TRBJ1-5,NA,TRBV29-1,TGCAGCGTTTCGGACAGAAATCAGCCCCAGCATTTT,CSVSDRNQPQHF
NA,TRBJ2-3,NA,TRBV28,TGTGCCAGCAGCTCACAAGGACAGCGGGGCCCCTGGTATTTT,CASSSQGQRGPWYF
few,TRBJ2-1,TRBD2,TRBV12-3/TRBV12-4,TGTGCCAGCAGCTCACAGACTAGCGGGGGCCTCCCTATCTACAATGAGCAGTTCTTC,CASSSQTSGGLPIYNEQFF
NA,TRBJ2-5,NA,TRBV5-6,TGTGCCAGCAGCTTGGGTGGGGTCCCAGAGACCCAGTACTTC,CASSLGGVPETQYF
few,TRBJ1-1,NA,TRBV3-1,TGTGCCAGCAGCCCACGGGACATAGAAACTGAAGCTTTCTTT,CASSPRDIETEAFF
few,TRBJ2-1,NA,TRBV7-3,TGTGCCAGCAGCTTAACCTCGACGACGGAAAATGAGCAGTTCTTC,CASSLTSTTENEQFF
NA,TRBJ1-2,NA,TRBV12-3/TRBV12-4,TGTGCCAGCAGTTTGTATCAGGGATCGGATGGCTACACCTTC,CASSLYQGSDGYTF
NA,TRBJ2-2,TRBD2,TRBV4-1,TGCGCCAGCAGCCACCAAACGACTAGCGGGGCCCCCTACAATGCCGGGGAGCTGTTTTTT,CASSHQTTSGAPYNAGELFF
many,TRBJ2-7,NA,TRBV29-1,TGCAGCGTTCCGGGGGCGCGCTACGAGCAGTACTTC,CSVPGARYEQYF
NA,TRBJ2-5,NA,TRBV3-1,TGTGCCAGCAGCCGACGGTTTACCGGGGGAAGGGGAGAGACCCAGTACTTC,CASSRRFTGGRGETQYF
NA,TRBJ2-7,NA,TRBV7-6,TGTGCCAGCAGGGGGGTCAGCGGCGAGCAGTACTTC,CASRGVSGEQYF
few,TRBJ2-3,NA,TRBV20-1,TGCAGTGCTAGACGGAGGCAGGAAGGGGATACGCAGTATTTT,CSARRRQEGDTQYF
NA,TRBJ2-2,NA,TRBV29-1,TGCAGCGTTGGGGGGGCAGCGAACACCGGGGAGCTGTTTTTT,CSVGGAANTGELFF
NA,TRBJ2-3,NA,TRBV14,TGTGCCAGCAGCCAAGATCGGTCGCGCCAAGATACGCAGTATTTT,CASSQDRSRQDTQYF
NA,TRBJ1-6,NA,TRBV5-1,TGCGCCAGCAGCTTTTCCCCCGCAGATAATTCACCCCTCCACTTT,CASSFSPADNSPLHF
few,TRBJ1-2,TRBD1,TRBV7-9,TGTGCCAGCAGCTACCTGATGGGACAGGGCCCTGGATACGGCTACACCTTC,CASSYLMGQGPGYGYTF
few,TRBJ2-7,NA,TRBV12-2,TGTGCAAGTCGCCGACAGGGACGGCGCGAGCAGTACTTC,CASRRQGRREQYF
NA,TRBJ2-6,NA,TRBV5-1,TGCGCCAGCAGCCGTTTAGAATCTGGGGCCAACGTCCTGACTTTC,CASSRLESGANVLTF
NA,TRBJ1-1,NA,TRBV28,TGTGCCAGCAGCCCCCAGGGAGTGAACACTGAAGCTTTCTTT,CASSPQGVNTEAFF
NA,TRBJ2-5,NA,TRBV7-9,TGTGCCAGCAGCTTAGAACTGGCGTACCAAGAGACCCAGTACTTC,CASSLELAYQETQYF
few,TRBJ2-3,NA,TRBV6-7,TGTGCCAGCCCTTGTAGCGGCACAGATACGCAGTATTTT,CASPCSGTDTQYF
many,TRBJ2-7,NA,TRBV21-1,TGTGCCAGCAGCAAAGTCAACTCCTACGAGCAGTACTTC,CASSKVNSYEQYF
NA,TRBJ1-6,TRBD1,TRBV27,TGTGCCAGCACCCTCGGGACAGCCTCACCCCTCCACTTT,CASTLGTASPLHF
NA,TRBJ2-2,TRBD2,TRBV20-1,TGCAGTGCTAGACCGGGACTAGCCAACACCGGGGAGCTGTTTTTT,CSARPGLANTGELFF
NA,TRBJ2-1,NA,TRBV6-6,TGTGCCAGCAGTTACCCCGGGGCGGGCTCTTCGGGTGAGCAGTTCTTC,CASSYPGAGSSGEQFF
NA,TRBJ1-2,TRBD1,TRBV12-3/TRBV12-4,TGTGCCAGCAGCCCGGGACAGGGAAGGAATGGCTACACCTTC,CASSPGQGRNGYTF
NA,TRBJ1-6,NA,TRBV7-9,TGTGCCAGCAGCTTAGAGTACGGATTCAAAGATTCACCCCTCCACTTT,CASSLEYGFKDSPLHF
NA,TRBJ2-5,NA,TRBV7-2,TGTGCCAGCAGCTTCATGGGGCTTAAGGAGACCCAGTACTTC,CASSFMGLKETQYF
few,TRBJ2-1,NA,TRBV5-4,TGTGCCAGCAGTTCGGGCTCCAATGAGCAGTTCTTC,CASSSGSNEQFF
few,TRBJ2-5,NA,TRBV7-9,TGTGCCAGCAACCGCAACAGTGGCAGGGAGACCCAGTACTTC,CASNRNSGRETQYF
few,TRBJ1-5,TRBD1,TRBV25-1,TGTGCCAGCAGTGAATCCGGACAGGACAATCAGCCCCAGCATTTT,CASSESGQDNQPQHF
few,TRBJ1-3,NA,TRBV2,TGTGCCAGCAGTGAAGACAGGGCCTTCTCTGGAAACACCATATATTTT,CASSEDRAFSGNTIYF
NA,TRBJ1-5,TRBD1,TRBV4-1,TGCGCCAGCAGCCAAGGGGCAGGGGGAGGGCCCCAGCATTTT,CASSQGAGGGPQHF
many,TRBJ2-2,NA,TRBV5-1,TGCGCCAGCAGCTTTTCGGCGGATTTCACCGGGGAGCTGTTTTTT,CASSFSADFTGELFF
NA,TRBJ1-1,NA,TRBV6-2/TRBV6-3,TGTGCCAGCAGAAAAATTTCGTGGGACGCCAGTGAAGCTTTCTTT,CASRKISWDASEAFF
NA,TRBJ1-1,TRBD1,TRBV7-9,TGTGCCAGCAGCCCAGGGGGGGGAAATCTGAACACTGAAGCTTTCTTT,CASSPGGGNLNTEAFF
many,TRBJ1-5,NA,TRBV18,TGTGCCAGCTCAAAGGCCAGTAACCAGCCCCAGCATTTT,CASSKASNQPQHF
medium-sized,TRBJ1-3,NA,TRBV10-3,TGTGCCATCATGAGGGATACGACTGGAAACACCATATATTTT,CAIMRDTTGNTIYF
NA,TRBJ2-5,TRBD2,TRBV6-2/TRBV6-3,TGTGCCAGCAGGGGACTAGCGGGGGTTGAGACCCAGTACTTC,CASRGLAGVETQYF